Following are 17 T cell receptor beta chains from one sample sequenced in a study of shared clonotypes between healthy human individuals. The naive CD8 subset, CD45RO-negative cells positively selected for CCR7, excluded terminally differentiated effector memory CD45RA+ cells. TCRdb keeps only in-frame clones here, not all; method: immunoSEQ multiplex PCR. The data show hundreds of thousands of clones, 85% to 95% seen once. Sequencing was carried out using naive CD8+ T cells sorted from blood. Receptor source: a man aged 30 to 39 in good health.

This clone was picked up a small number of times. The chain joins TRBV27 to TRBJ2-2, with D possibly TRBD1 on 5 matching bases. The V and J ends lost 3 bases and 7 bases respectively, with 9 bases between them. CDR1 is MNHEY, CDR2 SMNVEV, per germline (reference sequence). CDR3 length equals 13 residues. Written as DNA, the CDR3 is TGTGCCAGCAGTTTTCAGGGCAGCGGGGAGCTGTTTTTT. This sequence encodes CASSFQGSGELFF.

This rearrangement joins TRBV5-6 to TRBJ2-3; weak D call: TRBD1 (6 bases). The CDR3 contains 14 residues. V gave up 5 bases and J gave up 6 bases, with 16 bases separating them. Germline values: CDR1 SGHDT, CDR2 YYEEEE. CDR3 nucleotide sequence: TGTGCCAGCAGAGAGACAGGTAGACTCGATACGCAGTATTTT. Protein product: CASRETGRLDTQYF. The full variable domain, with the rest looked up from reference TRBV5-6 and TRBJ2-3, is DAGVTQSPTHLIKTRGQQVTLRCSPKSGHDTVSWYQQALGQGPQFIFQYYEEEERQRGNFPDRFSGHQFPNYSSELNVNALLLGDSALYLCASRETGRLDTQYFGPGTRLTVL.

The chain is built from TRBV2 and TRBJ1-5; D not resolved. CDR1 and CDR2 from the germline V gene are SNHLY and FYNNEI. CDR3 size: 15 residues. The ends were cut back, 3 bases at V and 7 bases at J, with 16 bases in the middle. CDR3 sequence reads: CASSENRKGFQPQHF. As DNA, the CDR3 is TGTGCCAGCAGTGAGAATCGCAAGGGATTCCAGCCCCAGCATTTT. Full variable domain (missing parts from reference TRBV2 and TRBJ1-5): EPEVTQTPSHQVTQMGQEVILRCVPISNHLYFYWYRQILGQKVEFLVSFYNNEISEKSEIFDDQFSVERPDGSNFTLKIRSTKLEDSAMYFCASSENRKGFQPQHFGDGTRLSIL.

This clone showed up just once. The J gene is TRBJ2-7, the V gene TRBV11-2, with D possibly being TRBD2 (5 bases). Trimming removed 4 bases from V and 3 bases from J, with 7 bases in between. CDR3 length: 12 amino acids. CDR1 is SGHAT and CDR2 is FQNNGV in the germline V gene. The CDR3 DNA reads TGTGCCAGCAGCTGGACTGGCTACGAGCAGTACTTC. It codes for CASSWTGYEQYF.

V gene TRBV10-1 combines with J gene TRBJ2-3; 9 nucleotides line up with TRBD2. CDR3 length: 15 amino acids. J was trimmed by 3 bases and V by 2 bases; bases with no gene match: 3. Germline V gene sequence: CDR1 WNHNN, CDR2 SYGVQD (reference sequence). As DNA, the CDR3 is TGCGCCAGCAGTGAGGGACTAGCGCATACAGATACGCAGTATTTT. It yields the protein CASSEGLAHTDTQYF.

J is TRBJ2-7 and V is TRBV28, with 7 bases that match TRBD2. The CDR3 runs 14 residues. Germline V gives CDR1 MDHEN, CDR2 SYDVKM. The junction had 4 bases not matched to a gene; V was cut back by 2 bases and J by 3 bases. The CDR3 region is CASSLTGTNYEQYF. CDR3 in DNA: TGTGCCAGCAGTTTAACTGGGACTAACTACGAGCAGTACTTC. Supplemented by reference TRBV28 and TRBJ2-7, the full variable domain reads DVKVTQSSRYLVKRTGEKVFLECVQDMDHENMFWYRQDPGLGLRLIYFSYDVKMKEKGDIPEGYSVSREKKERFSLILESASTNQTSMYLCASSLTGTNYEQYFGPGTRLTVT.

The V gene is TRBV11-3, the J gene TRBJ2-7; D not certain. Trimming cost V 5 bases and J 3 bases, with 14 bases left between them. This CDR3 contains 14 residues. Germline CDR1 is SGHNT and CDR2 is YENEEA. The CDR3 DNA reads as TGTGCCAGCAGCCCATCCGACAACCACTACGAGCAGTACTTC. Protein sequence: CASSPSDNHYEQYF. The complete variable domain, with remaining parts taken from reference TRBV11-3 and TRBJ2-7, reads EAGVVQSPRYKIIEKKQPVAFWCNPISGHNTLYWYLQNLGQGPELLIRYENEEAVDDSQLPKDRFSAERLKGVDSTLKIQPAELGDSAVYLCASSPSDNHYEQYFGPGTRLTVT.

The genes are TRBV10-3 and TRBJ2-6; D unresolved. V was pared by 2 bases and J by 2 bases, with 13 bases between. The CDR3 sequence is 17 residues long. CDR1 is ENHRY, CDR2 SYGVKD, per germline. In DNA, the CDR3 is TGTGCCATCAGTGAGCCGCACCGTTCGACTGGGGCCAACGTCCTGACTTTC. Translation gives CAISEPHRSTGANVLTF.

This clone occurred once. The V call is TRBV28, the J call TRBJ1-2; 10 bases agree with TRBD1. Trimming at V came to 6 bases and at J to 3 bases, leaving 7 bases not matched to a gene. The length of the CDR3 is 15 residues. The germline CDR1 and CDR2 sequences are MDHEN and SYDVKM. CDR3 region: CASSRETGGDYGYTF. CDR3 DNA sequence: TGTGCCAGCAGCCGTGAGACAGGGGGCGACTATGGCTACACCTTC.

V usage is TRBV7-9 and J usage is TRBJ2-2; TRBD2 agrees at 9 bases. Germline CDR1 SEHNR, CDR2 FQNEAQ (reference sequence). V was clipped by 1 base and J by 5 bases; unmatched bases: 8. This CDR3 is 17 amino acids long. This chain's CDR3 is CASSLGGAGGDTGELFF. In DNA form, the CDR3 reads TGTGCCAGCAGCTTAGGTGGAGCGGGAGGAGATACCGGGGAGCTGTTTTTT. The whole variable domain, remainder taken from reference TRBV7-9 and TRBJ2-2, is DTGVSQNPRHKITKRGQNVTFRCDPISEHNRLYWYRQTLGQGPEFLTYFQNEAQLEKSRLLSDRFSAERPKGSFSTLEIQRTEQGDSAMYLCASSLGGAGGDTGELFFGEGSRLTVL.

V gene TRBV5-4 combines with J gene TRBJ2-3, with 8 positions matching TRBD2. V was clipped by 3 bases and J by 2 bases; unmatched bases: 5. CDR3 length: 15 residues. Germline-derived CDR1 and CDR2 are SGHNT and YYREEE (reference sequence). The DNA for the CDR3 is TGTGCCAGCAGCTCAGCGGGAGCGCTCACAGATACGCAGTATTTT. Its translation: CASSSAGALTDTQYF.

The chain's CDR3 is CSVGKGRLGVNTEAFF. The CDR3 DNA reads as TGCAGCGTTGGTAAGGGCAGACTCGGGGTGAACACTGAAGCTTTCTTT. V usage is TRBV29-1 and J usage is TRBJ1-1; no clear D gene. Germline V CDR1 and CDR2: SQVTM, ANQGSEA. V was shortened by 4 bases and J by 0 bases, with 18 bases between the two germline ends. This CDR3 has 16 amino acids. Filled out from reference TRBV29-1 and TRBJ1-1, the complete variable domain reads SAVISQKPSRDICQRGTSLTIQCQVDSQVTMMFWYRQQPGQSLTLIATANQGSEATYESGFVIDKFPISRPNLTFSTLTVSNMSPEDSSIYLCSVGKGRLGVNTEAFFGQGTRLTVV.

V and J are TRBV4-3 and TRBJ2-7, with D perhaps matching TRBD1 or TRBD2 (5 bases each). This CDR3 is 16 amino acids long. The V end lost 0 bases, the J end lost 0 bases, and 12 bases lay between the germline ends. The germline V gene encodes CDR1 LGHNA and CDR2 YSLEER. The CDR3 coding sequence is TGCGCCAGCAGCCAAGATCCTGCAGGGAGCTCCTACGAGCAGTACTTC. It encodes CASSQDPAGSSYEQYF.

The chain is built from TRBV25-1 and TRBJ2-7; possible D gene TRBD1, 6 bases. CDR1 is MGHDK and CDR2 is SYGVNS in the germline V gene. The CDR3 has 17 amino acids. V was cut by 5 bases and J by 3 bases, with 23 bases left in between. CDR3 in amino acids: CASSPTHIRGSIYEQYF. The CDR3 nucleotides read TGTGCCAGCAGTCCCACACATATCAGGGGAAGCATCTACGAGCAGTACTTC.

This chain links TRBV7-9 with TRBJ1-2; D remains ambiguous. The V and J ends lost 5 bases and 4 bases respectively, with 17 bases between them. The CDR3 length is 15 residues. CDR1 is SEHNR and CDR2 is FQNEAQ in the germline V gene (reference sequence). CDR3 region: CASSPRAADPYGYTF. DNA for the CDR3: TGTGCCAGCAGCCCCCGGGCCGCCGACCCCTATGGCTACACCTTC.

V gene TRBV12-5 combines with J gene TRBJ2-3, with 11 bases fitting TRBD2. Germline-derived CDR1 and CDR2 are LGHNT and FRNRAP. With V trimmed by 0 bases and J by 2 bases, 13 bases remained unmatched. CDR3 length equals 20 residues. The CDR3 nucleotides are TGTGCTAGTGGTTTGGTACCCGGGACTAGCGGAGTGGGGGACACAGATACGCAGTATTTT. Translated: CASGLVPGTSGVGDTDTQYF.

V usage is TRBV7-3 and J usage is TRBJ2-1; D might be TRBD2 (7 bases). Germline V gene sequence: CDR1 SGHTA, CDR2 FQGTGA. The CDR3 runs 13 residues. V lost 2 bases to trimming and J lost 8 bases, with 10 bases between them. The CDR3: CASSLLGGDEQFF. The CDR3 nucleotides are TGTGCCAGCAGCTTACTAGGGGGGGATGAGCAGTTCTTC.